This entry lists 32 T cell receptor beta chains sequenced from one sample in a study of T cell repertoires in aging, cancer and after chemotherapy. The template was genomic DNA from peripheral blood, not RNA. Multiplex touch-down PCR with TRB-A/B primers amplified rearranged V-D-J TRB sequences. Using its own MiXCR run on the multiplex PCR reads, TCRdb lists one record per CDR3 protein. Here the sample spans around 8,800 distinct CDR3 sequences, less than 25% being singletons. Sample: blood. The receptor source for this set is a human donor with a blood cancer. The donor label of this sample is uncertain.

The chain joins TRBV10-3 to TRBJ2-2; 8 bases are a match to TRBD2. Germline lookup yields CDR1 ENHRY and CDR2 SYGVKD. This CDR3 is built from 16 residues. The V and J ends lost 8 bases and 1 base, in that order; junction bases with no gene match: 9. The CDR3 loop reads CAIGKYSGVNTGELFF. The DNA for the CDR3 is TGTGCCATCGGAAAGTATAGCGGGGTGAACACCGGGGAGCTGTTTTTT.

As DNA, the CDR3 is TGTGCCAGTACCAGGACTAGCGGGAGTTACAATGAGCAGTTCTTC. It encodes CASTRTSGSYNEQFF. The gene calls are TRBV19 and TRBJ2-1; 13 bases are shared with TRBD2. The CDR3 covers 15 residues. CDR1 and CDR2 (germline): LNHDA, SQIVND (reference sequence). V lost 7 bases, J lost 4 bases, and 4 bases stayed unmatched.

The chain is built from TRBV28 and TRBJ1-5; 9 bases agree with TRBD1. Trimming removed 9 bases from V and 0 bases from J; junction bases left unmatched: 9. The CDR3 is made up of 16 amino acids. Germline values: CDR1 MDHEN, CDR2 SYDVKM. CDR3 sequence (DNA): TGTGCCAGTCACGACAGGGGGAGGTATAGCAATCAGCCCCAGCATTTT. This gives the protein CASHDRGRYSNQPQHF.

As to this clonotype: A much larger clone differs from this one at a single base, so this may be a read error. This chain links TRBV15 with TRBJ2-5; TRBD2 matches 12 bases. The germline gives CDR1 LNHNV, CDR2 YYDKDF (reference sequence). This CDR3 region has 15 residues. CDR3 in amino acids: CVTSTPGLAGLEQYF. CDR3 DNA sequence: TGTGTCACCAGCACCCCCGGACTAGCGGGACTTGAACAGTACTTC.

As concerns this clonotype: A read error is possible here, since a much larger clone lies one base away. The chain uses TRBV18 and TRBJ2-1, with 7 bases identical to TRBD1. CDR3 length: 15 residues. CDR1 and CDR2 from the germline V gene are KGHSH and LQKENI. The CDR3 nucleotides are TGTGCCAGCTCACCCTGGGACAGCGCCTACGATGAGCAGTTCTTC. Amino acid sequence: CASSPWDSAYDEQFF.

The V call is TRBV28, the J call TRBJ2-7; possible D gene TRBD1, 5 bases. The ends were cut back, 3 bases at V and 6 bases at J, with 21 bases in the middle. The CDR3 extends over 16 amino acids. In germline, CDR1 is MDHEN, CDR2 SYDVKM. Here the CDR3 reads CASSLGSGVQDLEQYF. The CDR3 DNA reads TGTGCCAGCAGTTTGGGATCGGGTGTACAGGACCTCGAGCAGTACTTC.

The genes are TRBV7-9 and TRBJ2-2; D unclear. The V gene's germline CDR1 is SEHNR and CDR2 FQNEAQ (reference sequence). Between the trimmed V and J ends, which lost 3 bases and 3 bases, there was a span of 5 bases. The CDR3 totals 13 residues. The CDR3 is CASSFRDTGELFF. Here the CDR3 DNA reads TGTGCCAGCAGCTTCCGGGACACCGGGGAGCTGTTTTTT.

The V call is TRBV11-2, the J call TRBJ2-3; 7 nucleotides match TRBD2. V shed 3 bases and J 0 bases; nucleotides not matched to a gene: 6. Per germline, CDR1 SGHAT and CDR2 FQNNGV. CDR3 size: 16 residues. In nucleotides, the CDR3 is TGTGCCAGCAGCTTCAACGAGCGGGAAAGCACAGATACGCAGTATTTT. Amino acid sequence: CASSFNERESTDTQYF.

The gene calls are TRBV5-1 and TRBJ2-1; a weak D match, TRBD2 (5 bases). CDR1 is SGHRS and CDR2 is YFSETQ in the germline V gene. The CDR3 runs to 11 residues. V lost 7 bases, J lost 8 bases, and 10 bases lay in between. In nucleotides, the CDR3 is TGCGCCAGCGCGGGTATGCATGAGCAGTTCTTC. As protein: CASAGMHEQFF.

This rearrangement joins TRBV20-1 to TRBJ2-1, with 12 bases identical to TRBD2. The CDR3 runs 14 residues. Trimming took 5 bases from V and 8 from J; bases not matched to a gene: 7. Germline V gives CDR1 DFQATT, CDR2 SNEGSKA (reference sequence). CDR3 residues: CSAELAGGRYEQFF. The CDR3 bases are TGCAGTGCTGAACTAGCGGGAGGTCGGTATGAGCAGTTCTTC.

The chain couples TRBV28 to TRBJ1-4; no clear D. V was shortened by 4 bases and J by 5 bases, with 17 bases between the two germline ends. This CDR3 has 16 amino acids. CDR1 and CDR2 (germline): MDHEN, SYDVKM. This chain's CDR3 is CASSSTWTELNEKLFF. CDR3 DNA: TGTGCCAGCAGTTCAACCTGGACCGAATTGAATGAAAAACTGTTTTTT.

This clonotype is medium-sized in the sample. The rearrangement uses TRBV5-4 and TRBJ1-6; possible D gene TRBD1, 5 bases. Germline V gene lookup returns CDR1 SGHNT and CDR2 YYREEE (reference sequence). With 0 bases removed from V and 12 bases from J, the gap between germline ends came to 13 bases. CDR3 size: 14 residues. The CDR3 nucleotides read TGTGCCAGCAGCTTGGACAGGTGGGGTCTACCCCTCCACTTT. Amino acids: CASSLDRWGLPLHF.

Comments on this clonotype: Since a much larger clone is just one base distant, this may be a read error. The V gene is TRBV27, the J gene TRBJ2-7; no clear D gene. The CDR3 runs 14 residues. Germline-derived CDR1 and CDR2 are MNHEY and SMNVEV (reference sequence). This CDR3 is CASGLTPYPYEQYF. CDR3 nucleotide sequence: TGTGCCAGCGGTTTAACCCCGTATCCCTACGAGCAGTACTTC.

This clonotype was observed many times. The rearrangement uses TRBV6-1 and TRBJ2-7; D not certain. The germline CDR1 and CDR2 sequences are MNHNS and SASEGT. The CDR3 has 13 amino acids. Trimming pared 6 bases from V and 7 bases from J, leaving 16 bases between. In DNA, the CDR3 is TGTGCCAGCAGCGATAACACGGATCGAGAGCAGTACTTC. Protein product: CASSDNTDREQYF.

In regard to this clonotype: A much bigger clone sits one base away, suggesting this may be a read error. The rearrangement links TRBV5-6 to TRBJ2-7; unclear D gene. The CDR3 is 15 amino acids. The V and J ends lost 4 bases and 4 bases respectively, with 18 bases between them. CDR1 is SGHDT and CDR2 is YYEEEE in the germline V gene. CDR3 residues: CASSPELESKYEQYF. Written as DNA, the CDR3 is TGTGCCAGCAGCCCCGAACTCGAATCGAAGTACGAGCAGTACTTC.

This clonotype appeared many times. DNA for the CDR3: TGTGCCAGTAGTACTAAGACCCGGCAGTCCTACGAGCAGTACTTC. Amino acids: CASSTKTRQSYEQYF. The rearrangement links TRBV19 to TRBJ2-7; D is unclear. Trimming removed 4 bases from V and 1 base from J, with 14 bases in between. Germline CDR1 reads LNHDA; CDR2 reads SQIVND (reference sequence). This CDR3 contains 15 residues.

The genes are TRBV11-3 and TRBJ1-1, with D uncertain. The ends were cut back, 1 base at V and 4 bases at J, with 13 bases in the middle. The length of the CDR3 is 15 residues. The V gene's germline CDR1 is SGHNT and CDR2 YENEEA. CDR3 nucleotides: TGTGCCAGCAGCTTAGTCGGGAGAATAAGCACTGAAGCTTTCTTT. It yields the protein CASSLVGRISTEAFF.

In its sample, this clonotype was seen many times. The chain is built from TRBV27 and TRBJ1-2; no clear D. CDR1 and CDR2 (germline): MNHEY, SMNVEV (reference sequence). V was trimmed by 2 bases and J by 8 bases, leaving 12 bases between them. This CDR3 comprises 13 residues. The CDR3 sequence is CASSLGESLGYTF. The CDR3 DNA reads TGTGCCAGCAGTTTAGGAGAAAGTTTAGGCTACACCTTC.

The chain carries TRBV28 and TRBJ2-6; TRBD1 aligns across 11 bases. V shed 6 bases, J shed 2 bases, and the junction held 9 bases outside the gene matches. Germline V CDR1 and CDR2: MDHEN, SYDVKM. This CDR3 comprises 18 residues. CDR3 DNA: TGTGCCAGCAGACAACCGGGACAGGGGGTGCCTGGGGCCAACGTCCTGACTTTC. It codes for CASRQPGQGVPGANVLTF.

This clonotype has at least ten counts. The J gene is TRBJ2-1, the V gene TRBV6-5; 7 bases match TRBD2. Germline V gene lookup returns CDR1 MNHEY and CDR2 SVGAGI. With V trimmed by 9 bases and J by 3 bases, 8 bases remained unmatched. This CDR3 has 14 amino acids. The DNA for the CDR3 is TGTGCCAGTAGCGGACGGGACTACTACAATGAGCAGTTCTTC. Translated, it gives CASSGRDYYNEQFF.

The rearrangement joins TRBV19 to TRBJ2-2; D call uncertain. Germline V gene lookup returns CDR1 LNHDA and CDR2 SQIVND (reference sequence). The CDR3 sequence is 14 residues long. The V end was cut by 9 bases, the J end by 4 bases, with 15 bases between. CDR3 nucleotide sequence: TGTGCCAGCGCCGTAGGTGGTGGCACCGGGGAGCTGTTTTTT. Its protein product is CASAVGGGTGELFF.

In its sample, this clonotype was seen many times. The CDR3 DNA follows: TGTGCCAGCAGTTACTCGACACGGTATGGCTACACCTTC. This encodes CASSYSTRYGYTF. The chain is built from TRBV6-5 and TRBJ1-2; the D is unclear. V was shortened by 0 bases and J by 5 bases, with 7 bases between the two germline ends. The CDR3 length is 13 residues. CDR1 MNHEY and CDR2 SVGAGI come from the germline V gene.

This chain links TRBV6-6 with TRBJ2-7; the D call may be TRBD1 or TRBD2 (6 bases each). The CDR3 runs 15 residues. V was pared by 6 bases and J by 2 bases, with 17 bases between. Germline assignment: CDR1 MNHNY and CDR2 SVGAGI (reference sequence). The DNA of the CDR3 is TGTGCCAGCAGCCCCAGCCCGGGGGCGGCCTACGAGCAGTACTTC. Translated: CASSPSPGAAYEQYF.

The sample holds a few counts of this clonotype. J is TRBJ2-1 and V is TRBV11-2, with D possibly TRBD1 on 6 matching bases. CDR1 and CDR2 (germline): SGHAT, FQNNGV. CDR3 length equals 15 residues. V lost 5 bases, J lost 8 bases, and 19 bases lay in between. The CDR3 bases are TGTGCCAGCAGCCCACAAAATACAGGGCCCTATGAGCAGTTCTTC. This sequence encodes CASSPQNTGPYEQFF.

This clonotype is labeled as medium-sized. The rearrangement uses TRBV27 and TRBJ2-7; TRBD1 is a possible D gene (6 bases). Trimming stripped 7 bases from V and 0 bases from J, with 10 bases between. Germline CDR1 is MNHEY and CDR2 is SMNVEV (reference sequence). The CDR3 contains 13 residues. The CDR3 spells CASMRGFSYEQYF. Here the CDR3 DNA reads TGTGCCAGCATGAGGGGGTTCTCCTACGAGCAGTACTTC.

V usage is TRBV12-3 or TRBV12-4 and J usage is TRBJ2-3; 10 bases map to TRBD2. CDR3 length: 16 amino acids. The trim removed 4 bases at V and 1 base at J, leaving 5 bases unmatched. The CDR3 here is CASSSPSGGRTDTQYF. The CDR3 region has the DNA TGTGCCAGCAGTTCGCCTAGCGGGGGACGCACAGATACGCAGTATTTT.

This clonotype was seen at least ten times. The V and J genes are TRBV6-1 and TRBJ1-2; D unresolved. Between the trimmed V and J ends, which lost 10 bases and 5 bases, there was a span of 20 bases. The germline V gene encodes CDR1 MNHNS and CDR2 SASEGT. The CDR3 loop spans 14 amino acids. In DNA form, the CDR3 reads TGTGCCACCGCGCTCGGGTTAGTCCCATATGGCTACACCTTC. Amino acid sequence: CATALGLVPYGYTF.

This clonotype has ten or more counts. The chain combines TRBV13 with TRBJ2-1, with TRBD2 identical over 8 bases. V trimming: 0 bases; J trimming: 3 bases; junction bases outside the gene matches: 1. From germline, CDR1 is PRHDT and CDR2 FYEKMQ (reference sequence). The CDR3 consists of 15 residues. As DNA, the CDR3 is TGTGCCAGCAGCTTAGGACTAGCGGACTACAATGAGCAGTTCTTC. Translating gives CASSLGLADYNEQFF.

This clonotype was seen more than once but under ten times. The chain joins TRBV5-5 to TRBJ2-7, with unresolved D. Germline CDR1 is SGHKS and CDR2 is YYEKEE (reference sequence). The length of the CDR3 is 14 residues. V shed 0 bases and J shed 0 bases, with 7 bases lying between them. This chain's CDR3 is CASSLGVFSYEQYF. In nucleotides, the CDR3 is TGTGCCAGCAGCTTGGGGGTTTTCTCCTACGAGCAGTACTTC.

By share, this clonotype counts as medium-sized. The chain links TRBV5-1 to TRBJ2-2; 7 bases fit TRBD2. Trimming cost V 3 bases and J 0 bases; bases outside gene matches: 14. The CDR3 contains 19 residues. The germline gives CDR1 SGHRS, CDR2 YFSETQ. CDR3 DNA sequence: TGCGCCAGCAGCTCGGGCCTTTGGCTAGCGGCCACGAACACCGGGGAGCTGTTTTTT. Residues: CASSSGLWLAATNTGELFF.

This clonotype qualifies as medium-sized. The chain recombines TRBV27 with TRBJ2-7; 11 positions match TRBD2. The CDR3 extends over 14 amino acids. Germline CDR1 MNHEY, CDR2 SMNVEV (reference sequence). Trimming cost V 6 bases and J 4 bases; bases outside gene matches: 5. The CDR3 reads CASSQGLAGYEQYF. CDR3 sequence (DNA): TGTGCCAGCAGCCAAGGACTAGCGGGTTACGAGCAGTACTTC.

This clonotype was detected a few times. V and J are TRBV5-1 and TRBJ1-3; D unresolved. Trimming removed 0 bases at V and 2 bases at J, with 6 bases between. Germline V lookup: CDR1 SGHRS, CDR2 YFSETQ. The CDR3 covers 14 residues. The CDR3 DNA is TGCGCCAGCAGCTTGGGGGCCACTGGAAACACCATATATTTT. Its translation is CASSLGATGNTIYF.